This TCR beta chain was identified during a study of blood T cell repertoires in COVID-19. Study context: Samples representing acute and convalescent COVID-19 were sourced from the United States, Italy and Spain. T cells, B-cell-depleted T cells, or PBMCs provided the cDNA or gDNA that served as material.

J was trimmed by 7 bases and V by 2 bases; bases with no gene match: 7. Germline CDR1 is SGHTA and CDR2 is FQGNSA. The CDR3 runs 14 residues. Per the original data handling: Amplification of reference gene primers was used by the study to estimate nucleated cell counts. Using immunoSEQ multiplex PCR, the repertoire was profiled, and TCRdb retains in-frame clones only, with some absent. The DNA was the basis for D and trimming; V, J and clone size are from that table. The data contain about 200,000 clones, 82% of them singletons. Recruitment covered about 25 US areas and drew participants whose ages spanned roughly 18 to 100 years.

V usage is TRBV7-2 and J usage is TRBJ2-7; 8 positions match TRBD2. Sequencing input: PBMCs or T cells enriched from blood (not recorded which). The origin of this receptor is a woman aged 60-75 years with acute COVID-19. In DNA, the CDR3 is TGTGCCAGCAGCTTAACCGGGAGGGGTGGGGAGCAGTACTTC. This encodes CASSLTGRGGEQYF.